This note documents a single T cell receptor (beta chain) sequence. In the authors' workflow: It was from reference gene primer amplification that nucleated cell counts were estimated. Produced via immunoSEQ multiplex PCR; TCRdb's table is partial and in-frame only. Clone size and the V and J calls come from that table; the DNA yielded D and trimming. The sample has roughly 280,000 clones; roughly 89% are singletons. This sample is drawn from a study of blood T cell repertoires in COVID-19. In the study overall: Spain, Italy and the United States supplied samples that represented acute and convalescent COVID-19. Sample material is recorded as cDNA or gDNA derived from T cells, B-cell-depleted T cells, or PBMCs.

The CDR3 loop spans 12 amino acids. Germline CDR1 is MNHEY and CDR2 is SVGAGI. V was shortened by 6 bases and J by 6 bases, with 11 bases between the two germline ends. This receptor was identified in a man aged 50 to 59 with acute or convalescent COVID-19. The sample was peripheral blood. This chain joins TRBV6-5 and TRBJ1-2; D may be TRBD1 (6 bases). CDR3 protein: CASRNRVDGYTF. DNA for the CDR3: TGTGCCAGCAGAAACAGGGTCGATGGCTACACCTTC.